The source of this TCR beta chain is a study of CD8+CD57+ T cells in acquired aplastic anemia. The wider study: DNA per sorted CD4+ or CD8+ sample ranged about 0.17 to 30 ug, averaging approximately 3.1 ug. Among healthy donors, CD4+ cells averaged roughly 11 million reads.

Both TCR beta VDJ combination and CDR3 sequence profiling were carried out. Genomic DNA was the template for this profiling. Each CDR3 protein is one row after TCRdb ran MiXCR on the reads. The profile shows under 200,000 distinct CDR3 sequences, roughly 47% of them singletons. This clonotype was observed at least ten times. Its specificity is not known. General study results and limits: There were about 27 CD8+ CDR3 sequences that occurred in both patients and controls.

Looked up from germline, CDR1 is SGHVS and CDR2 is FQNEAQ. V shed 6 bases and J 1 base; nucleotides not matched to a gene: 6. This CDR3 contains 16 residues. Sequencing was done on a sample of sorted CD4+, CD8+, or CD8+CD57+ T cells (not recorded which) from PBMCs. The chain uses TRBV7-8 and TRBJ1-1, with TRBD1 identical over 12 bases. This receptor was obtained from a human donor in good health. CDR3 coding DNA: TGTGCCAGCAGTCGGGGACAGGGGGCTTCGAACACTGAAGCTTTCTTT. Encoded protein: CASSRGQGASNTEAFF.